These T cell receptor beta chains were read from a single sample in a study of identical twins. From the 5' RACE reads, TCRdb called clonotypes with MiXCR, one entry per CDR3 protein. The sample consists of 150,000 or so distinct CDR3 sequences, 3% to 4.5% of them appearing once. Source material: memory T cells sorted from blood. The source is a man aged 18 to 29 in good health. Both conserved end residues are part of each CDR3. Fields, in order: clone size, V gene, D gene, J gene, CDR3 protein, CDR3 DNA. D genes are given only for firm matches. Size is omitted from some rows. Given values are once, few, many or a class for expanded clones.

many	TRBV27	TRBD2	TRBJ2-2	CASSLYAGGYTGELFF	TGTGCCAGCAGTTTGTATGCGGGAGGGTACACCGGGGAGCTGTTTTTT
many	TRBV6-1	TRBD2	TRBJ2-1	CATLLAGGSNEQFF	TGTGCCACCCTACTAGCGGGAGGGAGCAATGAGCAGTTCTTC
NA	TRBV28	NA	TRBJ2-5	CGCGTYETQYF	TGTGGCTGTGGGACTTATGAGACCCAGTACTTC
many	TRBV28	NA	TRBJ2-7	CASSGDGAYEQYF	TGTGCCAGCAGTGGGGACGGAGCCTACGAGCAGTACTTC
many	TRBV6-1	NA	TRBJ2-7	CASSRVGLSREQYF	TGTGCCAGCAGCCGCGTGGGGTTATCTCGCGAGCAGTACTTC
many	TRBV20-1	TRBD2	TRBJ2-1	CSAGLAGLYNEQFF	TGCAGTGCTGGACTAGCGGGACTGTACAATGAGCAGTTCTTC
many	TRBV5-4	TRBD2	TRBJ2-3	CASSFPGLAGGPSTDTQYF	TGTGCCAGCAGCTTCCCGGGACTAGCGGGAGGCCCAAGCACAGATACGCAGTATTTT
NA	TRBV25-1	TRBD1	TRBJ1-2	CASSELAGGGYGYTF	TGTGCCAGCAGTGAATTAGCAGGGGGCGGGTATGGCTACACCTTC
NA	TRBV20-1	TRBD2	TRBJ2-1	CSAGLNNEQFF	TGCAGTGCGGGACTAAACAATGAGCAGTTCTTC
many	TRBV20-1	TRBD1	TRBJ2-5	CSAIGQGLVGTQYF	TGCAGTGCTATCGGACAGGGGTTGGTGGGGACCCAGTACTTC
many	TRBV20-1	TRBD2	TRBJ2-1	CSPLWAGGRNEQFF	TGCAGCCCCCTTTGGGCGGGAGGGAGGAATGAGCAGTTCTTC
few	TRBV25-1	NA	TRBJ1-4	CASSVFRGEKLFF	TGTGCCAGCAGTGTCTTCCGGGGAGAAAAACTGTTTTTT
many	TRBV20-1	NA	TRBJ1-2	CSASDRPGYGYTF	TGCAGTGCTAGCGACCGACCGGGCTATGGCTACACCTTC
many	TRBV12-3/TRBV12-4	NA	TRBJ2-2	CASSFSEGGELFF	TGTGCCAGCAGTTTTTCTGAGGGCGGGGAGCTGTTTTTT
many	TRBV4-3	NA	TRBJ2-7	CASSQDYGGSGEQYF	TGCGCCAGCAGCCAAGATTATGGGGGAAGCGGAGAGCAGTACTTC
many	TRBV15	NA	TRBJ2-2	CATSRDGGTGELFF	TGTGCCACCAGCAGAGACGGTGGAACCGGGGAGCTGTTTTTT
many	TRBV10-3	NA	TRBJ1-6	CAITRTADSPLHF	TGTGCCATCACAAGGACAGCGGATTCACCCCTCCACTTT
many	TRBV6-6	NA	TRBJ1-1	CASRTTWTEAFF	TGTGCCAGCAGGACCACATGGACTGAAGCTTTCTTT
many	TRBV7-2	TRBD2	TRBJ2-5	CASSWGGETQYF	TGTGCCAGCAGCTGGGGAGGGGAGACCCAGTACTTC
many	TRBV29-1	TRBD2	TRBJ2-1	CSGRDGIWTSGSHNEQFF	TGCAGCGGACGGGACGGAATATGGACTAGCGGGAGTCACAATGAGCAGTTCTTC
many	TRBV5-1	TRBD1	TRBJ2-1	CASSPGQGAYNEQFF	TGCGCCAGCAGCCCTGGACAGGGGGCGTACAATGAGCAGTTCTTC
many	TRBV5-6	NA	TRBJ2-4	CASSLSVGGGIQYF	TGTGCCAGCAGCTTGAGTGTAGGTGGTGGCATTCAGTACTTC
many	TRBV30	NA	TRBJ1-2	CAWTQQGGAFGYTF	TGTGCCTGGACCCAACAGGGAGGGGCCTTTGGCTACACCTTC
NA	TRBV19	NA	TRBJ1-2	CASSIAGRDGYTF	TGTGCCAGTAGTATCGCGGGTAGAGACGGCTACACCTTC
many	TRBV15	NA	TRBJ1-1	CATSRDYDVNTEAFF	TGTGCCACCAGCAGAGATTATGACGTGAACACTGAAGCTTTCTTT
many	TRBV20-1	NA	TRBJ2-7	CSARRSSYEQYF	TGCAGTGCTAGACGGAGCTCCTACGAGCAGTACTTC
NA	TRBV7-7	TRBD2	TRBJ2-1	CASSVSGGAYNEQFF	TGTGCCAGCAGCGTTAGCGGGGGGGCATACAATGAGCAGTTCTTC
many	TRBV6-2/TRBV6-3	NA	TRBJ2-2	CASIKGLGGELFF	TGTGCCAGCATCAAGGGACTGGGCGGGGAGCTGTTTTTT
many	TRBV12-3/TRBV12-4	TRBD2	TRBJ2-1	CASSLTSFYNEQFF	TGTGCCAGCAGTTTGACTAGCTTCTACAATGAGCAGTTCTTC
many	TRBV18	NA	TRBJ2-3	CASSPSPRWSDTQYF	TGTGCCAGCTCACCATCTCCCCGTTGGTCAGATACGCAGTATTTT
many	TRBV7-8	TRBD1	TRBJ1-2	CASSDPGDSNYGYTF	TGTGCCAGCAGCGATCCCGGGGACAGCAACTATGGCTACACCTTC
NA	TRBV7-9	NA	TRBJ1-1	CASIRPITEAFF	TGTGCCAGCATCCGACCGATCACTGAAGCTTTCTTT
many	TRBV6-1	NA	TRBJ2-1	CASIYAKGNEQFF	TGTGCCAGCATATATGCTAAGGGGAATGAGCAGTTCTTC
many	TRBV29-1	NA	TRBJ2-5	CSVAVAQETQYF	TGCAGCGTTGCGGTAGCGCAAGAGACCCAGTACTTC
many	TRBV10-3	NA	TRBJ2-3	CAITMGGTDTQYF	TGTGCCATCACAATGGGTGGAACAGATACGCAGTATTTT
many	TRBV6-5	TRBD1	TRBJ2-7	CASSYPGQGEQYF	TGTGCCAGCAGTTACCCCGGACAGGGCGAGCAGTACTTC
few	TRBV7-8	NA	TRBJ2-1	CASTFVGSSYNEQFF	TGTGCCAGCACCTTCGTGGGGAGCTCCTACAATGAGCAGTTCTTC
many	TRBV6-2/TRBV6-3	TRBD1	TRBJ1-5	CASSSSGTGGFNQPQHF	TGTGCCAGCAGTAGTTCAGGGACAGGGGGATTCAATCAGCCCCAGCATTTT
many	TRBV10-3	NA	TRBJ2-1	CAAQGEGHNEQFF	TGTGCCGCACAGGGAGAGGGCCACAATGAGCAGTTCTTC
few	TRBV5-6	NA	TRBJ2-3	CASSLRPPDTQYF	TGTGCCAGCAGCTTGCGACCACCAGATACGCAGTATTTT
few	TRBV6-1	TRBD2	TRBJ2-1	CASGLSLASGHNEQFF	TGTGCCAGCGGCTTGAGTTTAGCTAGCGGGCACAATGAGCAGTTCTTC
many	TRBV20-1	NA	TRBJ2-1	CSARAGVKTGEQFF	TGCAGTGCTAGAGCTGGGGTGAAAACGGGGGAGCAGTTCTTC
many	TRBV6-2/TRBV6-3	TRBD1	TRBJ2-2	CASIRNRGANTGELFF	TGTGCCAGCATTCGCAACAGGGGGGCAAACACCGGGGAGCTGTTTTTT
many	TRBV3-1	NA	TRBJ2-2	CASSLRFVGELFF	TGTGCCAGCAGTCTCCGGTTTGTCGGGGAGCTGTTTTTT
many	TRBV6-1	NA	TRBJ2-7	CASSPGRWFYEQYF	TGTGCCAGCAGTCCCGGACGGTGGTTCTACGAGCAGTACTTC
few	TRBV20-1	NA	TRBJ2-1	CSAVFNEQFF	TGCAGTGCTGTTTTTAATGAGCAGTTCTTC
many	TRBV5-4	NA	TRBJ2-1	CASSLSGYNEQFF	TGCGCCAGCAGCTTGTCCGGGTACAATGAGCAGTTCTTC
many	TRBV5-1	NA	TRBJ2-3	CASSLGQPYSTDTQYF	TGCGCCAGCAGCTTGGGACAGCCCTATAGCACAGATACGCAGTATTTT
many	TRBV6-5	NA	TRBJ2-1	CASLGRGNEQFF	TGTGCCAGCTTAGGGCGTGGGAATGAGCAGTTCTTC
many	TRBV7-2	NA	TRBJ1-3	CASSLRQGWTGNTIYF	TGTGCCAGCAGCTTAAGGCAGGGGTGGACTGGAAACACCATATATTTT
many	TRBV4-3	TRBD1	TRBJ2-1	CASSQKATGQNYNEQFF	TGCGCCAGCAGCCAAAAAGCGACGGGACAGAACTACAATGAGCAGTTCTTC
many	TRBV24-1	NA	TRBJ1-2	CATSDADRIYGYTF	TGTGCCACCAGTGACGCTGACAGGATCTATGGCTACACCTTC
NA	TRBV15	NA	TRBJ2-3	CATSRVSYTDTQYF	TGTGCCACCAGCAGAGTATCGTACACAGATACGCAGTATTTT
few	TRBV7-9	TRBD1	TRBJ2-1	CASRRAGTGSIHEQFF	TGTGCCAGCAGAAGAGCCGGGACAGGGAGTATACATGAGCAGTTCTTC
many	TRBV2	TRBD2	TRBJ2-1	CASSGTSGRNNEQFF	TGTGCCAGCAGTGGGACTAGCGGGAGGAACAATGAGCAGTTCTTC
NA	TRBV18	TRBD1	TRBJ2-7	CASSRDRGAYEQYF	TGTGCCAGCTCAAGGGACAGGGGTGCCTACGAGCAGTACTTC
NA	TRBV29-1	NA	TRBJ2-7	CSVVNLSPYEQYF	TGCAGCGTTGTGAACCTTTCCCCCTACGAGCAGTACTTC
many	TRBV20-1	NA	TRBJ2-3	CSAETGTSSTDTQYF	TGCAGTGCCGAGACGGGGACATCTAGCACAGATACGCAGTATTTT
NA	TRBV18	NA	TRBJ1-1	CASSPRPPEAFF	TGTGCCAGCTCACCTCGCCCACCTGAAGCTTTCTTT